Below, 6 T cell receptor beta chains from the same sample are listed, as sequenced in a study of metastatic and nonmetastatic thyroid tumors (dated by TCRdb to the early 2020s). Library preparation was by PCR. The instrument was an Illumina HiSeq 4000. TCRdb's own reprocessing of the public reads used fastp at Q25 and MiXCR and kept productive beta chains. The table for this sample lists 91,000 or so clones; about 13% of them were counted only once. The top ten clones comprise approximately 10% of the sample. No patient had received any treatment before thyroid surgery. Sequenced material: blood. These receptors came from a female donor with papillary thyroid cancer or a benign thyroid nodule (not recorded which). Some clones in this sample may be carry-over from other donors' samples.

This clone was picked up many times. V usage is TRBV14 and J usage is TRBJ2-7; no firm D call. The germline gives CDR1 SGHDN, CDR2 FVKESK. The CDR3 length is 15 residues. Trimming left V 0 bases short and J 3 bases short, with 12 bases between. The CDR3 sequence: CASSQDTLYNYEQYF. The CDR3 coding sequence is TGTGCCAGCAGCCAAGACACCCTCTATAACTACGAGCAGTACTTC. Full variable domain (outside the CDR3, taken from reference TRBV14 and TRBJ2-7): EAGVTQFPSHSVIEKGQTVTLRCDPISGHDNLYWYRRVMGKEIKFLLHFVKESKQDESGMPNNRFLAERTGGTYSTLKVQPAELEDSGVYFCASSQDTLYNYEQYFGPGTRLTVT.

Notes on this clone: A much more abundant neighbour one base away suggests this may be a read error. The chain links TRBV28 to TRBJ2-1; no clear D gene. The CDR3 is 17 residues long. V was pared by 2 bases and J by 3 bases, with 17 bases between. CDR1 is MDHEN, CDR2 SYDVKM, per germline. The CDR3 is CASSLAIPLGVYNEQFF. The CDR3 DNA reads as TGTGCCAGCAGTTTAGCGATCCCACTTGGGGTCTACAATGAGCAGTTCTTC.

This clone has a count of ten or more. V and J are TRBV7-3 and TRBJ1-2; maybe TRBD1 (5 bases). CDR1 is SGHTA and CDR2 is FQGTGA in the germline V gene. The CDR3 covers 13 residues. V lost 5 bases to trimming and J lost 7 bases, with 14 bases between them. CDR3 DNA: TGTGCCAGCAGCACCCCCGGGGGAGGTGGCTACACCTTC. Residues: CASSTPGGGGYTF.

Regarding this clone: A much more abundant neighbour one base away suggests this may be a read error. The sample holds other DNA sequences that translate to the same CDR3. The chain employs TRBV7-2 and TRBJ2-5; D is ambiguous. From germline, CDR1 is SGHTA and CDR2 FQGNSA. V was trimmed by 1 base and J by 2 bases, leaving 8 bases between them. This CDR3 comprises 14 residues. The CDR3 region has the DNA TGTGCCAGCAGCTTAGGTCGGATGCAAGAGACCCAGTACTTC. Amino acids: CASSLGRMQETQYF.

The chain links TRBV28 to TRBJ1-3, with D unclear. There are 15 residues in the CDR3. V lost 2 bases to trimming and J lost 0 bases, with 8 bases between them. The germline V gene has CDR1 MDHEN and CDR2 SYDVKM. The CDR3 nucleotides are TGTGCCAGCAGTTTACCAGTTAGCTCTGGAAACACCATATATTTT. It is translated as CASSLPVSSGNTIYF.

This clone was detected ten times or more. This chain links TRBV11-1 with TRBJ1-3; TRBD1 matches at 8 bases. The germline gives CDR1 SGHAT, CDR2 FQDESV (reference sequence). V lost 4 bases to trimming and J lost 4 bases; unmatched junction nucleotides: 15. The CDR3 has 18 amino acids. CDR3: CASSSPTPGTGIGNTIYF. The CDR3 nucleotides are TGTGCCAGCAGCTCACCAACCCCGGGGACAGGCATCGGAAACACCATATATTTT.